This T cell receptor beta chain was sequenced for a study of blood T cell repertoires in COVID-19. At the level of the study: Spain, Italy and the United States supplied samples that represented acute and convalescent COVID-19. Nucleic acid was either cDNA or gDNA, and it came from T cells, B-cell-depleted T cells, or PBMCs.

In the authors' methods: Amplified reference gene primers provided the basis for estimating nucleated cell counts. The repertoire was sequenced with immunoSEQ multiplex PCR; TCRdb's copy has only in-frame clones and lacks some. Clone size and the V and J calls come from that table; the DNA yielded D and trimming. The top ten hold 1.5% of the sample, which has around 250,000 clones, 65% to 85% seen once. This clone appeared a single time. V lost 6 bases, J lost 3 bases, and 17 bases lay in between. The CDR3 is 15 residues long. Germline V gene lookup returns CDR1 MDHEN and CDR2 SYDVKM. Sequencing was carried out using peripheral blood. The genes are TRBV28 and TRBJ1-1; a weak D match, TRBD1 (6 bases). The TCR was taken from a woman aged 40 to 49 who had recovered from COVID-19. The CDR3 DNA is TGTGCCAGCAGCCAGCGGGACCCAGGGGACACTGAAGCTTTCTTT. This gives the protein CASSQRDPGDTEAFF.